This TCR beta chain appears in the sequencing data of a study of cytomegalovirus exposure and HLA in healthy donors. The CDR3 runs 18 residues. Germline V gives CDR1 LGHNA, CDR2 YNFKEQ. Unmatched junction bases numbered 7, after V lost 1 base and J lost 0 bases. Study-wide points: Reportedly, HLA-A and HLA-B alleles of most subjects were accurately predicted from TCR beta. Most TCR sequences showed up rarely, but some public TCRs showed up in many donors. Equally common other TCR beta chains were less clonally expanded than HLA-associated ones, a later analysis found. A missense DCLRE1C variant was associated with V- and J-gene trimming of TCR beta chains in a later analysis, and an independent cohort replicated the association.

The primer mix had 60 Vbeta and 13 Jbeta primers. The data were produced by immunoSEQ multiplex PCR, yet TCRdb's version contains in-frame clones alone and is incomplete. The sample consists of approximately 120,000 clones, approximately 78% of them appearing once. Regarding this clone: Its antigen is still unknown.

The specimen was PBMCs. J is TRBJ2-1 and V is TRBV4-2; the match to TRBD2 covers 9 bases. The TCR was taken from a woman aged 40 to 50 in good health and CMV-seronegative. The CDR3 region is CASSQAKREARSYNEQFF. CDR3 sequence (DNA): TGTGCCAGCAGCCAAGCGAAGCGGGAGGCCCGCTCCTACAATGAGCAGTTCTTC.